This TCR beta chain was sequenced in a study of T cells expressing NK-cell markers. At the level of the study: Sequencing of TCR beta repertoires drew on sorted CD3+CD56+NKG2C+, CD3+CD56+NKG2C- and CD3+CD56-NKG2C+ T cells. The eight sequenced donors comprised seven who were HCMV-seropositive and one who was seronegative. Study-wide results and caveats: A range of roughly 1.0-8% of CD8+ T cells consisted of dominant NKG2C+ clonotypes in several donors. It is unclear if expanded NKG2C-expressing clones target HCMV antigens.

The length of the CDR3 is 13 residues. The germline V gene has CDR1 MNHEY and CDR2 SVGEGT. Comment on this clonotype: Antigen unknown.

After re-calling the 5' RACE reads, TCRdb lists one entry per CDR3 protein, DNA absent. This repertoire comprises 400,000 to 500,000 distinct CDR3 sequences; its ten largest clones make up 7.3%. The sequence derives from a woman aged 18 to 75 in good health. The sample consisted of blood T cells: a sorted CD56 or NKG2C T cell subset, CD4+ or CD8+ T cells, or bulk PBMC T cells (not recorded which). The rearrangement uses TRBV6-2 or TRBV6-3 and TRBJ2-7; TCRdb names TRBD1, which stays unverified in the absence of DNA. CDR3: CASSYPGQEEQYF.